The clone carrying this T cell receptor (beta chain) was picked up one time. The sample belongs to a study of blood T cell repertoires in COVID-19. Looking at the study overall: The origin of the acute and convalescent COVID-19 samples was the United States, Italy and Spain. PBMCs, B-cell-depleted T cells, or T cells provided the cDNA or gDNA that made up the material.

The table came from immunoSEQ multiplex PCR; TCRdb's copy has only in-frame clones and leaves some out. Here the sample spans about 480,000 clones, 85% to 90% being singletons. CDR3 size: 15 residues. J gave up 4 bases and V 5 bases, and 10 bases lay outside the gene matches. CDR1 and CDR2 from the germline V gene are SSHAT and FNYEAQ (reference sequence). Symptom resolution, clearance, or two negative PCRs marked donors in Cohort 3 as recovered. The clonotype was recovered from a woman in her thirties or forties who had recovered from COVID-19. J is TRBJ2-5 and V is TRBV7-7; 7 bases are shared with TRBD1. The sample was PBMCs or T cells enriched from blood (not recorded which). As DNA, the CDR3 is TGTGCCAGCAGCCAGAATTTTAACAGGGGAGAGACCCAGTACTTC. It is translated as CASSQNFNRGETQYF.